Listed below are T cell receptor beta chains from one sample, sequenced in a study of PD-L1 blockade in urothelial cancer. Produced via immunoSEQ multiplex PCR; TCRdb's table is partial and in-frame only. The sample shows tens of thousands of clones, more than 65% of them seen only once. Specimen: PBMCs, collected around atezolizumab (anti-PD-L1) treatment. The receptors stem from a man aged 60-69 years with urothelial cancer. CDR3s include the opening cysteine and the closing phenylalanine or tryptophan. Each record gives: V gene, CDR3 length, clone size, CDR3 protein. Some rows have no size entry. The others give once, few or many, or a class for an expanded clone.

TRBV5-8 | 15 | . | CASNPGQGPNYGYTF
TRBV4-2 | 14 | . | CASSREQRYNEQFF
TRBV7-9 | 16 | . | CASSLELGAVWQPQHF
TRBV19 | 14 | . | CASISTGSMTEAFF
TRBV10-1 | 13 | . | CASSDSPYNEQFF
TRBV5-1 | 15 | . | CASSPFGTGAYEQYF
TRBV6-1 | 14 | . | CASSSDRWNEKLFF
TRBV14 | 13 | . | CASSQDWEGRTYF
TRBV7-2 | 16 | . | CASRLGLAALTGELFF
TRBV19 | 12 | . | CASTPTFNTIYF
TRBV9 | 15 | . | CASSVSGGFEEKLFF
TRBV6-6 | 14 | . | CASKETGDNYGYTF
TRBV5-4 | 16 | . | CASSPAASGGHYEQYF
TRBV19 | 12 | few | CASSISVYGYTF
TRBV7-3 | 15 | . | CASSLRSGGVDTQYF
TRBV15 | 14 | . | CATSRDEGSYEQYF
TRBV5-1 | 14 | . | CASSSRTNVDEQYF
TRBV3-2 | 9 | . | CASKGEQYF
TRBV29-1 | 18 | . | CSVGEGGRGIHSNQPQHF
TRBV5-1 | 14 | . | CASRPRTIYNEQFF
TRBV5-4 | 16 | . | CASSGKAGRENSPLHF
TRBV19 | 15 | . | CASSITAGGLTEAFF
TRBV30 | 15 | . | CAWSVFQGSKQPQHF
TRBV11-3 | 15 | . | CASSSRTSGADTQYF
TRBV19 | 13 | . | CASSVRDSYEQYF
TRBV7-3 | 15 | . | CASSLTDTNNEKLFF
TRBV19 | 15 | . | CATGGQGLFSQPQHF
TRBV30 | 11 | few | CAWSELDEQFF
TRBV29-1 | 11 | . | CSVGELDTQYF
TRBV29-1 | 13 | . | CSVDGFQRDTQYF
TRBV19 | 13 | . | CASSRAGAYEQYF
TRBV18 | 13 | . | CASSPPPAGEQYF
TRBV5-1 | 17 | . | CASSATSGGAGADTQYF
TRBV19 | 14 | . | CASSIRTGNYGYTF
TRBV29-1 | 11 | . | CSSGDRGTQYF
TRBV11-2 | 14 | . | CASSPQTSTDTQYF
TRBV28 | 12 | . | CASSLQGNEQFF
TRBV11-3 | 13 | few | CASSLQGTDTQYF
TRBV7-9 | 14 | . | CASSPSGMNQPQHF
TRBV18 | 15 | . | CASSRGQGGLYGYTF
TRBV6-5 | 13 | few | CASSYKGATEAFF
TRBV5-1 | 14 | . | CASSLQGSNQPQHF
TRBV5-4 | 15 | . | CASSSTGGGSNEQFF